Following are 5 T cell receptor beta chains from one sample sequenced in a study of CD8 T cells in ankylosing spondylitis. TCRdb itself ran the 5' RACE reads through MiXCR, one entry per CDR3 protein. The sample records about 310,000 distinct CDR3 sequences, around 20% being singletons. The sequenced sample was blood, either unsorted or a sorted T cell fraction (not recorded which). These receptors were collected from a female donor with ankylosing spondylitis or in good health (not recorded which).

This clonotype was counted a few times. The rearrangement links TRBV7-2 to TRBJ2-7; D is uncertain. V shed 3 bases and J shed 6 bases, with 18 bases lying between them. The germline V gene encodes CDR1 SGHTA and CDR2 FQGNSA. The CDR3 spans 15 residues. CDR3 sequence: CASSFMQTGSAEQYF. In DNA, the CDR3 is TGTGCCAGCAGCTTTATGCAGACTGGCAGTGCCGAGCAGTACTTC.

This clonotype was counted only a few times. This rearrangement joins TRBV20-1 to TRBJ2-7; TRBD2 aligns across 8 bases. Germline V gene sequence: CDR1 DFQATT, CDR2 SNEGSKA (reference sequence). The CDR3 loop spans 14 amino acids. V gave up 1 base and J gave up 3 bases; unmatched junction bases: 5. The CDR3, as DNA: TGCAGTGCTAGAGCCCCGACTAGCGACTACGAGCAGTACTTC. This codes for CSARAPTSDYEQYF.

This clonotype has a handful of counts. V gene TRBV7-9 combines with J gene TRBJ2-5; the D gene is possibly TRBD1 (6 bases). V dropped 2 bases and J dropped 1 base, with 11 bases sitting between them. Germline assignment: CDR1 SEHNR and CDR2 FQNEAQ (reference sequence). This CDR3 is 15 amino acids long. The CDR3 loop is CASSLLGQIQETQYF. The CDR3 region has the DNA TGTGCCAGCAGCTTACTCGGACAGATCCAAGAGACCCAGTACTTC.

This clonotype appeared many times. The chain couples TRBV29-1 to TRBJ2-7; TRBD1 matches at 9 bases. The CDR3 sequence is 17 residues long. Looked up from germline, CDR1 is SQVTM and CDR2 is ANQGSEA. V shed 2 bases, J shed 5 bases, and the junction held 16 bases outside the gene matches. The chain's CDR3 is CSVERGGGGTGIHEQYF. CDR3 coding DNA: TGCAGCGTTGAAAGGGGCGGTGGCGGGACAGGGATCCACGAGCAGTACTTC.

There are a few counts of this clonotype. This rearrangement joins TRBV6-1 to TRBJ2-1; 7 nucleotides match TRBD2. This CDR3 comprises 13 residues. Germline loops: CDR1 MNHNS, CDR2 SASEGT. V gave up 6 bases and J gave up 9 bases; unmatched junction bases: 8. Written as DNA, the CDR3 is TGTGCCAGCAGCCGCCGGCGGGAGACTGAGCAGTTCTTC. Its translation is CASSRRRETEQFF.